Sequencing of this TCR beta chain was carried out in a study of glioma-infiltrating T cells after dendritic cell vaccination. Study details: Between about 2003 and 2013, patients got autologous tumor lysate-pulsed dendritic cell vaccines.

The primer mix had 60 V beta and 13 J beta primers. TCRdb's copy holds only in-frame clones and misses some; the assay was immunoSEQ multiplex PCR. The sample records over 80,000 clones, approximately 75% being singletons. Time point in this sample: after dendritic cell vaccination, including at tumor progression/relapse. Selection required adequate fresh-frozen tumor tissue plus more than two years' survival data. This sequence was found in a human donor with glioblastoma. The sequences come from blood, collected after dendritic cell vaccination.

DNA for the CDR3: TGTGCCAGCAGCTTAGCGCCGTTGGCTAATTCACCCCTCCACTTT. This sequence encodes CASSLAPLANSPLHF. V and J are TRBV7-2 and TRBJ1-6; the D is unclear. CDR1 is SGHTA, CDR2 FQGNSA, per germline. V shed 0 bases and J shed 6 bases, with 9 bases lying between them. The CDR3 runs to 15 residues.